This T cell receptor (delta chain) stems from a study of gamma-delta T cells after stem cell transplantation. The germline V and J ends were trimmed by 2 bases and 1 base, with 16 bases remaining between them. The CDR3 extends over 16 amino acids. Germline CDR1 GEAIGNYY, CDR2 EKD. TCRdb reanalysed the RT-PCR reads with CATT. The sample consists of some 6,000 delta-chain clones, around 1.9% of them appearing once. This clone turned up a few times. TCRdb assigns this DNA the protein of a much larger clone, which departs from its translation at residue 7; this likely reflects a read error, and the protein shown comes from translating the DNA.

The sequenced sample consisted of gamma-delta T cells. The V and J genes are TRDV2 and TRDJ1; D is perhaps TRDD3 (6 bases). This TCR was recovered from a human donor. It is not recorded whose cells these are; they may come from a transplant donor. The CDR3 sequence is CACDRLEDTSTDKLIF. The CDR3 region has the DNA TGTGCCTGTGACAGACTGGAGGATACAAGCACCGATAAACTCATCTTT.